A selection of T cell receptor beta chains follows, all from one sample in a study of shared clonotypes between healthy human individuals. Method: immunoSEQ multiplex PCR; TCRdb's copy keeps in-frame clones and lacks some. The profile covers approximately 500,000 clones, with over 70% appearing a single time and about 13% taken by the ten largest. The sequencing input was PBMCs. These receptors were obtained from a woman between 35 and 50 years old in good health. Some clones in this sample may be carry-over from other donors' samples. Both conserved end residues are part of each CDR3. D genes are given only for firm matches. Clone size is not always given. Where it is, it says once, few, many or a class for expanded clones.

d_call | j_call | v_call | clone_size | cdr3_aa | cdr3_nt
- | TRBJ2-7 | TRBV27 | - | CASSLSTGLPGEQYF | TGTGCCAGCAGTTTATCTACAGGACTACCGGGGGAGCAGTACTTC
- | TRBJ2-7 | TRBV29-1 | - | CSVLDGGPYYEQYF | TGCAGCGTTCTTGACGGAGGGCCCTACTACGAGCAGTACTTC
- | TRBJ1-1 | TRBV19 | - | CGAGNTEAFF | TGTGGCGCGGGAAACACTGAAGCTTTCTTT
- | TRBJ2-5 | TRBV21-1 | once | CASSNYSHQETQYF | TGTGCCAGCAGCAACTACAGTCACCAAGAGACCCAGTACTTC
- | TRBJ2-3 | TRBV5-4 | once | CASSLVASTDTQYF | TGTGCCAGCAGCTTGGTAGCAAGCACAGATACGCAGTATTTT
TRBD2 | TRBJ2-7 | TRBV5-4 | - | CASSTLAGGPYEQYF | TGTGCCAGCAGCACCCTAGCGGGAGGGCCCTACGAGCAGTACTTC
TRBD2 | TRBJ2-3 | TRBV28 | - | CASSLSGRVPDTQYF | TGTGCCAGCAGCCTAAGCGGGAGGGTCCCTGATACGCAGTATTTT
TRBD1 | TRBJ2-1 | TRBV19 | - | CASSTSTLRGRRQFF | TGTGCCAGTAGTACTTCAACCCTAAGGGGGCGGCGGCAGTTCTTC
- | TRBJ2-4 | TRBV2 | - | CASSGLSEGIQYF | TGTGCCAGCAGCGGCCTCTCAGAGGGCATTCAGTACTTC
- | TRBJ2-7 | TRBV4-1 | - | CASSQDGAGGPYEQYF | TGCGCCAGCAGCCAAGATGGGGCCGGGGGACCCTACGAGCAGTACTTC
TRBD1 | TRBJ2-2 | TRBV5-1 | - | CASTPGQGASGELFF | TGCGCCAGCACCCCAGGGCAGGGGGCTAGCGGGGAGCTGTTTTTT
- | TRBJ1-1 | TRBV5-5 | - | CASSLVAGRTEAFF | TGTGCCAGCAGCCTGGTGGCAGGCAGGACTGAAGCTTTCTTT
- | TRBJ1-5 | TRBV5-1 | - | CASSLEGSGDSNQPQHF | TGCGCCAGCAGCTTGGAAGGTTCAGGGGATAGCAATCAGCCCCAGCATTTT
TRBD2 | TRBJ2-3 | TRBV7-3 | - | CASSSLAGTTDTQYF | TGTGCCAGCAGTTCACTAGCGGGGACCACAGATACGCAGTATTTT
- | TRBJ2-2 | TRBV5-1 | - | CASRDPLEGAGELFF | TGCGCCAGCAGGGACCCCCTCGAGGGAGCCGGGGAGCTGTTTTTT
- | TRBJ2-3 | TRBV7-3 | - | CASSSPTVEDTQYF | TGTGCCAGCAGTTCCCCAACCGTAGAGGATACGCAGTATTTT
- | TRBJ1-1 | TRBV6-1 | once | CASSFSTAEAFF | TGTGCCAGCAGTTTCAGCACAGCAGAAGCTTTCTTT
- | TRBJ1-2 | TRBV5-1 | - | CASSTDGGVRDGYTF | TGCGCCAGCAGCACGGACGGTGGGGTAAGGGATGGCTACACCTTC
- | TRBJ1-4 | TRBV9 | - | CASSGNDRGREKLFF | TGTGCCAGCAGCGGGAACGACCGGGGGCGTGAAAAACTGTTTTTT
- | TRBJ2-5 | TRBV18 | - | CASSPRGAYQETQYF | TGTGCCAGCTCACCGCGCGGGGCCTACCAAGAGACCCAGTACTTC
TRBD1 | TRBJ2-2 | TRBV11-3 | - | CASSSGQRTGELFF | TGTGCCAGCAGCTCGGGACAGAGAACCGGGGAGCTGTTTTTT
- | TRBJ1-2 | TRBV9 | - | CASSVVPTGSNGYTF | TGTGCCAGCAGCGTAGTACCTACAGGGTCCAATGGCTACACCTTC
- | TRBJ2-5 | TRBV6-5 | - | CASSFDWTHETQYF | TGTGCCAGCAGTTTCGACTGGACGCACGAGACCCAGTACTTC
- | TRBJ1-2 | TRBV2 | - | CASSADRYYYGYTF | TGTGCCAGCAGTGCGGACAGATACTACTATGGCTACACCTTC
TRBD2 | TRBJ2-1 | TRBV7-2 | - | CASSSLAGTYNEQFF | TGTGCCAGCAGCTCGTTAGCGGGAACATACAATGAGCAGTTCTTC
- | TRBJ2-7 | TRBV14 | - | CASSQTGRGHTF | TGTGCCAGCAGCCAAACTGGGCGTGGGCATACCTTC
TRBD2 | TRBJ2-1 | TRBV5-4 | - | CASSHAGTSGRGNEQFF | TGTGCCAGCAGCCACGCCGGGACTAGCGGGAGAGGGAATGAGCAGTTCTTC
- | TRBJ1-3 | TRBV5-1 | - | CASSPGDISGNTIYF | TGCGCCAGCAGCCCCGGGGACATCTCTGGAAACACCATATATTTT
TRBD1 | TRBJ1-1 | TRBV18 | - | CASSPTGDTEAFF | TGTGCCAGCTCACCCACAGGGGACACTGAAGCTTTCTTT
- | TRBJ2-6 | TRBV7-9 | - | CASSLYAGTGANVLTF | TGTGCCAGCAGCTTATACGCTGGGACTGGGGCCAACGTCCTGACTTTC
- | TRBJ2-5 | TRBV9 | - | CASSETQETQYF | TGTGCCAGCAGCGAGACACAAGAGACCCAGTACTTC
TRBD2 | TRBJ2-2 | TRBV7-9 | many | CASSLVTSGRAANTGELFF | TGTGCCAGCAGCTTAGTCACTAGCGGGAGAGCGGCGAACACCGGGGAGCTGTTTTTT
- | TRBJ1-3 | TRBV7-2 | - | CASSPLQISGNTIYF | TGTGCCAGCAGCCCCCTTCAGATCTCTGGAAACACCATATATTTT
- | TRBJ2-7 | TRBV9 | once | CASSGLGEEEQYF | TGTGCCAGCAGCGGACTAGGGGAGGAGGAGCAGTACTTC
- | TRBJ1-5 | TRBV6-1 | few | CASSERGRQPQHF | TGTGCCAGCAGTGAAAGGGGTCGTCAGCCCCAGCATTTT
- | TRBJ2-1 | TRBV23-1 | - | CATKGSGTAYNEQFF | TGCGCCACCAAGGGCTCCGGGACGGCTTACAATGAGCAGTTCTTC
TRBD2 | TRBJ2-3 | TRBV7-9 | - | CAGAGLASDTQYF | TGTGCTGGGGCGGGACTAGCGTCAGATACGCAGTATTTT
TRBD2 | TRBJ2-5 | TRBV7-9 | - | CASSLRREGPETQYF | TGTGCCAGCAGCTTACGGCGGGAGGGCCCCGAGACCCAGTACTTC
TRBD1 | TRBJ1-1 | TRBV30 | - | CARTVQGQGGTEAFF | TGTGCCCGGACAGTGCAGGGACAGGGGGGCACTGAAGCTTTCTTT
- | TRBJ1-3 | TRBV4-1 | - | CASSKGEGSGNTIYF | TGCGCCAGCAGCAAAGGGGAGGGCTCTGGAAACACCATATATTTT
- | TRBJ2-7 | TRBV7-2 | many | CASSRGGGRTYEQYF | TGTGCCAGCAGCAGAGGCGGAGGAAGGACCTACGAGCAGTACTTC
TRBD1 | TRBJ2-2 | TRBV5-6 | - | CASSFSHRGHTGELFF | TGTGCCAGCAGCTTCAGCCACAGGGGACACACCGGGGAGCTGTTTTTT
- | TRBJ1-5 | TRBV25-1 | - | CASEPARGDQPQHF | TGTGCCAGCGAACCGGCCCGGGGTGATCAGCCCCAGCATTTT
- | TRBJ1-1 | TRBV7-9 | - | CASSFTGRTEAFF | TGTGCCAGCAGCTTCACAGGGAGGACTGAAGCTTTCTTT